Listed below are T cell receptor beta chains from one sample, sequenced in a study of human T cells and chemical hapten exposure. From the RACE reads, TCRdb called clonotypes with MiXCR, one entry per CDR3 protein. The sample shows 150,000 to 200,000 distinct CDR3 sequences, about 22% of them seen only once. The sequenced sample was whole blood, obtained in connection with sensitization to the hapten diphenylcyclopropenone (DPC). The receptors stem from a woman in her forties or fifties with alopecia areata. Some clones in this sample may be carry-over from other donors' samples. Both conserved end residues are part of each CDR3. D genes are given only for firm matches. For some rows the clone size is stated as once, few or many, or as a class when expanded; others skip it.

>TRBV29-1|TRBJ2-6|many|.
CSVDLGGSGANVLTF
TGCAGCGTTGATTTGGGGGGCTCTGGGGCCAACGTCCTGACTTTC
>TRBV20-1|TRBJ1-5|.|.
CSARGTGLLLPQHF
TGCAGTGCTAGGGGGACGGGGTTACTCTTGCCCCAGCATTTT
>TRBV29-1|TRBJ1-2|.|TRBD1
CSVDAGTGNIYGHTF
TGCAGCGTTGACGCCGGGACAGGGAACATCTATGGCCACACCTTC
>TRBV29-1|TRBJ2-7|many|.
CSVAPGQEAYEQYF
TGCAGCGTTGCTCCGGGACAAGAAGCCTACGAGCAGTACTTC
>TRBV3-1|TRBJ2-5|few|.
CASSQEVSFQETQYF
TGTGCCAGCAGCCAAGAAGTTTCCTTCCAAGAGACCCAGTACTTC
>TRBV20-1|TRBJ2-7|few|.
CSATDTHYEQYF
TGCAGTGCCACGGACACACACTACGAGCAGTACTTC
>TRBV20-1|TRBJ2-7|few|.
CSARGTQPYEQYF
TGCAGTGCCCGAGGGACGCAACCTTACGAGCAGTACTTC
>TRBV12-3/TRBV12-4|TRBJ2-3|.|.
CASSLVIDTQYF
TGTGCCAGCAGTTTAGTAATAGATACGCAGTATTTT
>TRBV2|TRBJ2-2|.|.
CASEETRANTGELFF
TGTGCCAGCGAGGAGACTAGGGCGAACACCGGGGAGCTGTTTTTT
>TRBV25-1|TRBJ2-3|.|.
CASSTGASWDTQYF
TGTGCCAGCAGTACGGGGGCCTCTTGGGATACGCAGTATTTT
>TRBV29-1|TRBJ1-2|few|TRBD1
CSVSGQRTTNYGYTF
TGCAGCGTATCGGGACAGAGAACCACCAACTATGGCTACACCTTC
>TRBV5-1|TRBJ2-7|.|.
CASSLALARSYEQYF
TGCGCCAGCAGCTTGGCCCTAGCGCGATCCTACGAGCAGTACTTC
>TRBV11-2|TRBJ2-1|few|TRBD2
CASSSSAGGYNEQFF
TGTGCCAGCAGCTCCTCAGCGGGAGGTTACAATGAGCAGTTCTTC
>TRBV6-1|TRBJ2-5|few|.
CASSERWVLATQYF
TGTGCCAGCAGTGAACGGTGGGTGCTCGCGACCCAGTACTTC
>TRBV6-1|TRBJ2-2|.|.
CASSVSNTGELFF
TGTGCCAGCAGTGTTTCGAACACCGGGGAGCTGTTTTTT
>TRBV5-6|TRBJ2-7|few|.
CASSLKGWEQYF
TGTGCCAGCAGCTTAAAGGGGTGGGAGCAGTACTTC
>TRBV3-1|TRBJ2-1|.|.
CASSQDPARHNEQFF
TGTGCCAGCAGCCAAGATCCAGCCCGTCACAATGAGCAGTTCTTC
>TRBV5-1|TRBJ2-1|.|TRBD2
CASSLEPSGYFYEQFF
TGCGCCAGCAGCTTGGAGCCTAGCGGGTATTTCTATGAGCAGTTCTTC
>TRBV29-1|TRBJ2-3|.|TRBD2
CSVGGLAGTDTQYF
TGCAGCGTTGGAGGACTAGCAGGCACAGATACGCAGTATTTT
>TRBV20-1|TRBJ1-1|.|.
CSASTLSVGSNTEAFF
TGCAGTGCTAGTACCCTCTCGGTAGGATCGAACACTGAAGCTTTCTTT
>TRBV7-2|TRBJ2-5|.|TRBD1
CASSSHYRGPQETQYF
TGTGCCAGCAGCTCCCATTACAGGGGGCCCCAAGAGACCCAGTACTTC
>TRBV2|TRBJ2-7|.|.
CASSEASNEQYF
TGTGCCAGCAGTGAAGCCTCTAACGAGCAGTACTTC
>TRBV6-1|TRBJ1-2|.|.
CASRSSLGGYGYTF
TGTGCCAGCAGGAGCAGCCTAGGGGGGTATGGCTACACCTTC
>TRBV6-1|TRBJ2-1|many|TRBD2
CASIPTSGGYNEQFF
TGTGCCAGCATTCCGACTAGCGGAGGTTACAATGAGCAGTTCTTC
>TRBV29-1|TRBJ2-2|.|.
CSVISPYTGELFF
TGCAGCGTTATCTCCCCCTACACCGGGGAGCTGTTTTTT
>TRBV2|TRBJ2-7|few|.
CASSVNWGEQYF
TGTGCCAGCAGTGTTAACTGGGGGGAGCAGTACTTC
>TRBV24-1|TRBJ2-3|few|TRBD2
CATSEGTSGRQDTQYF
TGTGCCACCAGTGAGGGGACTAGCGGGAGACAAGATACGCAGTATTTT
>TRBV9|TRBJ1-5|.|.
CASSVDSDQPQHF
TGTGCCAGCAGCGTAGATAGCGATCAGCCCCAGCATTTT
>TRBV5-1|TRBJ2-3|few|.
CASSLEAVSTDTQYF
TGCGCCAGCAGCTTGGAGGCGGTTAGCACAGATACGCAGTATTTT
>TRBV29-1|TRBJ2-1|.|TRBD2
CSVGLAGGGSYNEQFF
TGCAGCGTAGGACTAGCGGGAGGAGGATCCTACAATGAGCAGTTCTTC
>TRBV19|TRBJ2-6|few|.
CASRAGRASGANVLTF
TGTGCCAGTAGGGCGGGACGCGCCTCTGGGGCCAACGTCCTGACTTTC
>TRBV6-1|TRBJ2-1|few|.
CASSERRAGNDEQFF
TGTGCCAGCAGTGAAAGGAGGGCAGGGAACGATGAGCAGTTCTTC
>TRBV7-9|TRBJ2-7|.|.
CASSSSQGYEQYF
TGTGCCAGCAGCTCTTCACAGGGCTACGAGCAGTACTTC
>TRBV3-1|TRBJ1-1|few|.
CASSQGGAGNTEAFF
TGTGCCAGCAGCCAAGGGGGGGCAGGGAACACTGAAGCTTTCTTT
>TRBV11-2|TRBJ2-1|.|.
CASTPWGSYNEQFF
TGTGCCAGCACCCCCTGGGGTTCCTACAATGAGCAGTTCTTC
>TRBV28|TRBJ1-5|.|.
CASKGYSNQPQHF
TGTGCCAGCAAGGGGTATAGCAATCAGCCCCAGCATTTT
>TRBV15|TRBJ1-1|many|.
CATSRERGGEAFF
TGTGCCACCAGCAGAGAAAGGGGGGGGGAAGCTTTCTTT
>TRBV7-9|TRBJ2-3|once|.
CASSATLAFPTDTQYF
TGTGCCAGCAGCGCAACGCTAGCTTTCCCCACAGATACGCAGTATTTT
>TRBV27|TRBJ2-2|.|.
CASSFDRENTGELFF
TGTGCCAGCAGTTTCGACCGGGAGAACACCGGGGAGCTGTTTTTT
>TRBV28|TRBJ2-7|few|.
CAAAGEENAAYEQYF
TGTGCTGCTGCTGGTGAGGAAAACGCAGCATACGAGCAGTACTTC
>TRBV29-1|TRBJ1-3|.|TRBD1
CSVEYRGGNTIYF
TGCAGCGTTGAGTACAGGGGTGGAAACACCATATATTTT